This T cell receptor (beta chain) was captured by sequencing in a study of blood T cell repertoires in COVID-19. On the study more broadly: Some COVID-19 samples were acute and others convalescent; all came from the United States, Italy and Spain.

This clone has a handful of counts. With 1 base clipped from V and 6 bases from J, the junction kept 9 bases outside the gene matches. This CDR3 contains 16 residues. Germline V gene data show CDR1 as MGHRA and CDR2 as YSYEKL. Produced via immunoSEQ multiplex PCR; TCRdb's table is partial and in-frame only. The table has about 120,000 clones, around 77% seen once. The V and J genes are TRBV4-1 and TRBJ2-7; 10 bases match TRBD2. The TCR sequence derives from a human donor in a cohort sampled during active COVID-19. The specimen was peripheral blood. The CDR3 region has the DNA TGCGCCAGCAGCCAAGGGACTAGCGGAGCCCCCAGCGAGCAGTACTTC. This codes for CASSQGTSGAPSEQYF.